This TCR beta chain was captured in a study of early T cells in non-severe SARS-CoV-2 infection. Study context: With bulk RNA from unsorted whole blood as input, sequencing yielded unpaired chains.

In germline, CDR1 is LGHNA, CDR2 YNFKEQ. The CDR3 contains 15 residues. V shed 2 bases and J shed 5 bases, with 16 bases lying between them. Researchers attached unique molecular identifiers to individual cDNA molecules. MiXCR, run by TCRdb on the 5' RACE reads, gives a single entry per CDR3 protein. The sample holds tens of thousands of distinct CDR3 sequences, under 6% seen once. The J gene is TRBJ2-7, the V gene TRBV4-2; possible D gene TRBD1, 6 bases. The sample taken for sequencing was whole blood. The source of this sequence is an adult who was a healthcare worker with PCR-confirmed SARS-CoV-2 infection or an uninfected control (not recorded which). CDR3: CASSQPGTLADEQYF. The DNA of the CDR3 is TGTGCCAGCAGCCAACCCGGGACACTCGCAGACGAGCAGTACTTC.